Listed here are 18 T cell receptor beta chains from one sample, sequenced in a study of T cells in Graves' hyperthyroidism and ophthalmopathy. RNA transcripts yielded amplified TCR beta CDR3 regions. With the HTBI primer set, the TCR CDR3 went through a first round of RT-PCR. TCRdb itself ran the multiplex PCR reads through MiXCR, one entry per CDR3 protein. The sample consists of almost 350,000 distinct CDR3 sequences, about a sixth of them appearing once. The sample was blood. The receptors originated from a woman aged 40-49 years with Graves' ophthalmopathy.

This clonotype has a count of ten or more. The rearrangement links TRBV6-2 or TRBV6-3 to TRBJ2-7, with 9 bases fitting TRBD1. CDR1 and CDR2 (germline): MNHEY, SVGEGT. The junction had 8 bases not matched to a gene; V was cut back by 0 bases and J by 2 bases. This CDR3 has 17 amino acids. DNA for the CDR3: TGTGCCAGCAGTTACTCTTCCGGGACAGGGTCCCCCTACGAGCAGTACTTC. As protein: CASSYSSGTGSPYEQYF.

As for this clonotype: Possible read error: a much larger clone is one base away. The chain couples TRBV5-1 to TRBJ2-7; a weak D match, TRBD2 (6 bases). This CDR3 comprises 15 residues. In germline, CDR1 is SGHRS, CDR2 YFSETQ. Trimming stripped 0 bases from V and 5 bases from J, with 15 bases between. The CDR3 DNA reads TGCGCCAGCAGCTTGGCTCGGACTGGCGGGAACGAGCAGTACTTC. This encodes CASSLARTGGNEQYF.

In this sample, this clonotype turned up many times. CDR3 loop: CASSLTTGGSNQPQHF. The CDR3 nucleotides are TGTGCCAGCAGTCTCACGACAGGGGGTTCCAATCAGCCCCAGCATTTT. The chain uses TRBV28 and TRBJ1-5; TRBD1 aligns across 9 bases. In germline, CDR1 is MDHEN, CDR2 SYDVKM. The CDR3 totals 16 residues. J gave up 3 bases and V 5 bases, and 8 bases lay outside the gene matches. Supplemented by reference TRBV28 and TRBJ1-5, the full variable domain reads DVKVTQSSRYLVKRTGEKVFLECVQDMDHENMFWYRQDPGLGLRLIYFSYDVKMKEKGDIPEGYSVSREKKERFSLILESASTNQTSMYLCASSLTTGGSNQPQHFGDGTRLSIL.

The rearrangement uses TRBV7-6 and TRBJ1-2; a possible D gene is TRBD1 (6 bases). V was shortened by 5 bases and J by 8 bases, with 15 bases between the two germline ends. The CDR3 runs to 13 residues. CDR1 is SGHVS and CDR2 is FNYEAQ in the germline V gene. CDR3 sequence (DNA): TGTGCCAGCAGCCTAACAGGGATCTCCGGCTACACCTTC. This sequence encodes CASSLTGISGYTF. The whole variable domain, remainder taken from reference TRBV7-6 and TRBJ1-2, is GAGVSQSPRYKVTKRGQDVALRCDPISGHVSLYWYRQALGQGPEFLTYFNYEAQQDKSGLPNDRFSAERPEGSISTLTIQRTEQRDSAMYRCASSLTGISGYTFGSGTRLTVV.

This clonotype has ten or more counts. The J gene is TRBJ2-2, the V gene TRBV7-2; D possibly corresponds to TRBD2 (5 bases). The CDR3 spans 14 residues. CDR1 SGHTA and CDR2 FQGNSA come from the germline V gene. V gave up 5 bases and J gave up 8 bases, with 15 bases separating them. This CDR3 is CASSGSGTGGELFF. The CDR3 coding sequence is TGTGCCAGCAGCGGCAGCGGAACGGGGGGGGAGCTGTTTTTT.

This clonotype has a handful of counts. This chain links TRBV5-1 with TRBJ2-2; 9 bases line up with TRBD1. This CDR3 comprises 16 residues. The germline V gene encodes CDR1 SGHRS and CDR2 YFSETQ. V lost 2 bases and J lost 5; bases outside the gene matches: 7. Here the CDR3 DNA reads TGCGCCAGCAGCTTAGGGACAGGGAAGGAAACCGGGGAGCTGTTTTTT. Amino acid sequence: CASSLGTGKETGELFF.

Many counts were recorded for this clonotype. V usage is TRBV28 and J usage is TRBJ2-7, with 8 bases that match TRBD2. CDR1 MDHEN and CDR2 SYDVKM come from the germline V gene. This CDR3 comprises 17 residues. V lost 2 bases to trimming and J lost 3 bases; unmatched junction nucleotides: 12. The CDR3 reads CASSLPASGRGDYEQYF. The CDR3, as DNA: TGTGCCAGCAGTTTACCCGCGAGCGGGAGAGGGGACTACGAGCAGTACTTC. Full variable domain (missing parts from reference TRBV28 and TRBJ2-7): DVKVTQSSRYLVKRTGEKVFLECVQDMDHENMFWYRQDPGLGLRLIYFSYDVKMKEKGDIPEGYSVSREKKERFSLILESASTNQTSMYLCASSLPASGRGDYEQYFGPGTRLTVT.

The chain recombines TRBV7-3 with TRBJ2-7; 13 bases line up with TRBD2. The ends lost 4 bases at V and 7 bases at J; junction bases unmatched: 10. The length of the CDR3 is 16 residues. CDR1 and CDR2 (germline): SGHTA, FQGTGA. CDR3 protein: CASSSRTSGRTGEQYF. CDR3 coding DNA: TGTGCCAGCAGCTCGCGGACTAGCGGGAGAACTGGGGAGCAGTACTTC.

In its sample, this clonotype was seen many times. This chain links TRBV28 with TRBJ1-2; 10 bases agree with TRBD1. This CDR3 contains 13 residues. The J segment lost 6 bases and the V segment lost 4 bases, leaving 2 bases of the junction unmatched. Germline lookup yields CDR1 MDHEN and CDR2 SYDVKM. Written as DNA, the CDR3 is TGTGCCAGCAGTTCGACAGGGGGCAATGGCTACACCTTC. Amino acid sequence: CASSSTGGNGYTF.

This rearrangement joins TRBV9 to TRBJ2-7; D is perhaps TRBD2 (5 bases). Germline-derived CDR1 and CDR2 are SGDLS and YYNGEE. V dropped 4 bases and J dropped 2 bases, with 13 bases sitting between them. This CDR3 is 14 amino acids long. CDR3 nucleotide sequence: TGTGCCAGCAGCTCGAACGGACTGACCTACGAGCAGTACTTC. This translates into CASSSNGLTYEQYF.

The rearrangement uses TRBV29-1 and TRBJ2-5, with TRBD2 as a possible D gene (5 bases). The V gene's germline CDR1 is SQVTM and CDR2 ANQGSEA. The CDR3 is made up of 13 amino acids. V lost 4 bases and J 3 bases, leaving 12 bases between the germline ends. CDR3 region: CSVVPPGKETQYF. CDR3 in DNA: TGCAGCGTTGTGCCCCCCGGGAAAGAGACCCAGTACTTC.

This clonotype appeared a few times. J is TRBJ2-5 and V is TRBV3-1; D is uncertain. Trimming removed 0 bases at V and 5 bases at J, with 10 bases between. CDR1 and CDR2 from the germline V gene are LGHDT and YNNKEL (reference sequence). The CDR3 contains 14 residues. CDR3 in amino acids: CASSQDSRSETQYF. Written as DNA, the CDR3 is TGTGCCAGCAGCCAAGATAGTCGTTCGGAGACCCAGTACTTC.

The chain recombines TRBV28 with TRBJ2-5; no clear D. V was clipped by 4 bases and J by 3 bases, with 15 bases between them. CDR3 length equals 15 residues. From germline, CDR1 is MDHEN and CDR2 SYDVKM. CDR3 in amino acids: CASSSPQTFKETQYF. CDR3 bases: TGTGCCAGCAGTTCACCGCAGACGTTCAAAGAGACCCAGTACTTC. The full variable domain, completed using reference TRBV28 and TRBJ2-5, is DVKVTQSSRYLVKRTGEKVFLECVQDMDHENMFWYRQDPGLGLRLIYFSYDVKMKEKGDIPEGYSVSREKKERFSLILESASTNQTSMYLCASSSPQTFKETQYFGPGTRLLVL.

V is TRBV6-5 and J is TRBJ1-2, with 7 bases aligning to TRBD1. Trimming cost V 0 bases and J 0 bases; bases outside gene matches: 4. The CDR3 runs 16 residues. Germline V gives CDR1 MNHEY, CDR2 SVGAGI. In DNA form, the CDR3 reads TGTGCCAGCAGTTACTCGCAGGGGGGGGCTAACTATGGCTACACCTTC. Amino acid sequence: CASSYSQGGANYGYTF.

This clonotype was observed at least ten times. The V gene is TRBV6-1, the J gene TRBJ1-2; 8 nucleotides align to TRBD1. Germline V gene data show CDR1 as MNHNS and CDR2 as SASEGT. V gave up 7 bases and J gave up 7 bases; unmatched junction bases: 14. This CDR3 is 15 amino acids long. The DNA for the CDR3 is TGTGCCAGCACCGTAAATAGACAGGGGATGGGTGGCTACACCTTC. Its translation: CASTVNRQGMGGYTF.

This clonotype was counted at least ten times. This sequence joins TRBV6-5 and TRBJ1-5; D might be TRBD1 (5 bases). The V and J ends lost 0 bases and 1 base respectively, with 25 bases between them. There are 21 residues in the CDR3. Germline V gene lookup returns CDR1 MNHEY and CDR2 SVGAGI. CDR3 in DNA: TGTGCCAGCAGTTACTCGAGTACCCGTTGGAGCATGAGGGGCAGCAATCAGCCCCAGCATTTT. This codes for CASSYSSTRWSMRGSNQPQHF.

A word on this clonotype: The CDR3 end shows no conserved phenylalanine or tryptophan, and so a read error is likely. Here the CDR3 reads CASSYSTASDKQYL. CDR3 in DNA: TGTGCCAGCAGTTACTCAACTGCTAGCGACAAGCAGTACCTC. The chain combines TRBV6-2 or TRBV6-3 with TRBJ2-7, with D possibly TRBD2 on 6 matching bases. The germline V gene has CDR1 MNHEY and CDR2 SVGEGT. V dropped 0 bases and J dropped 8 bases, with 14 bases sitting between them. This CDR3 has 14 amino acids.

This clonotype was counted many times. At one boundary the junction diverges from the germline segment, which might be a read error. The CDR3 spells CASSSTGVF. The CDR3 nucleotides read TGTGCCAGCAGTTCCACTGGGGTCTTC. The rearrangement uses TRBV2 and TRBJ1-2; D is ambiguous. This CDR3 has 9 amino acids. The germline CDR1 and CDR2 sequences are SNHLY and FYNNEI.